These T cell receptor beta chains were read from a single sample in a study of cytomegalovirus exposure and HLA in healthy donors. The assay was immunoSEQ multiplex PCR, and TCRdb's table has in-frame clones only and misses some. The data contain 150,000 to 200,000 clones, 86% of them seen just once; the ten biggest clones take up 1.4% to 1.5%. The sequenced sample consisted of PBMCs. The receptor source for this set is a woman in her late teens or twenties in good health and CMV-seronegative. Both conserved end residues are part of each CDR3. A D gene is named only where the DNA matches it firmly. Rows give clone size only sometimes, using once, few, many, or a class for an expanded clone.

j_call | cdr3_length | clone_size | d_call | v_call | cdr3_nt | cdr3_aa
TRBJ1-5 | 16 | - | TRBD1 | TRBV5-1 | TGCGCCAGCAGCCCAACCGGGACAGGGGAAAATCAGCCCCAGCATTTT | CASSPTGTGENQPQHF
TRBJ1-2 | 16 | - | TRBD1 | TRBV19 | TGTGCGAGTAGGACACTTTCCGAGACAGGGAACTATGGCTACACCTTC | CASRTLSETGNYGYTF
TRBJ2-3 | 17 | once | TRBD1 | TRBV6-1 | TGTGCCAGCAGTGAGACAGGGGGTGGGTTTCCCACAGATACGCAGTATTTT | CASSETGGGFPTDTQYF
TRBJ2-1 | 16 | - | TRBD2 | TRBV4-1 | TGCGCCAGCAGCCGCGAGACTAGCGGGGCTTACAATGAGCAGTTCTTC | CASSRETSGAYNEQFF
TRBJ2-1 | 19 | - | TRBD2 | TRBV7-6 | TGTGCCAGCAGCTTATTTTCGGGAGACACCGGGACTAGCTTGAATGAGCAGTTCTTC | CASSLFSGDTGTSLNEQFF
TRBJ2-7 | 15 | few | TRBD1 | TRBV30 | TGTGCCTGGAGTGTACCCCGGACAGGCTTGTATGAGCAGTACTTC | CAWSVPRTGLYEQYF
TRBJ1-5 | 13 | - | - | TRBV19 | TGTGCCAGTCAAGACAGGTCCAATCAGCCCCAGCATTTT | CASQDRSNQPQHF
TRBJ1-1 | 12 | - | - | TRBV9 | TGTGCCAGCAGCGTAGGATCCGGAGGGACTTTCTTT | CASSVGSGGTFF
TRBJ2-7 | 14 | - | TRBD2 | TRBV29-1 | TGCAGCGTCCTAACTAGCGGGAGCTCCTACGAGCAGTACTTC | CSVLTSGSSYEQYF
TRBJ2-2 | 16 | - | - | TRBV19 | TGTGCCAGTAGTGGGGCGGGCTCGACTAGAACCGGGGAGCTGTTTTTT | CASSGAGSTRTGELFF
TRBJ2-7 | 14 | - | - | TRBV5-1 | TGCGCCAGCAGCTTGGGGGACACCTCCTACGAGCAGTACTTC | CASSLGDTSYEQYF
TRBJ1-2 | 11 | - | TRBD1 | TRBV25-1 | TGTGCCACCAGACAGGGGAATGGCTACACCTTC | CATRQGNGYTF
TRBJ2-7 | 14 | many | TRBD1 | TRBV5-8 | TGTGCCAGCAGCTTGGTCGGACAGGGCTTGGAGCAGTACTTC | CASSLVGQGLEQYF
TRBJ1-2 | 13 | - | - | TRBV4-2 | TGTGCCAGCAGCCAAGATCTCGAGGTCGGCTACACCTTC | CASSQDLEVGYTF
TRBJ2-7 | 14 | few | - | TRBV11-2 | TGTGCCAGCAGCTTAGATCAGGCAGGGATGGAGCAGTACTTC | CASSLDQAGMEQYF
TRBJ2-3 | 14 | - | TRBD2 | TRBV5-1 | TGCGCCAGCAGCTTGCGGGGGGACACAGATACGCAGTATTTT | CASSLRGDTDTQYF
TRBJ1-1 | 15 | - | TRBD1 | TRBV7-3 | TGTGCCAGCAGCGTAACCGGGACAGGGTCGACTGAAGCTTTCTTT | CASSVTGTGSTEAFF
TRBJ2-1 | 12 | - | - | TRBV6-1 | TGTGCCAGCAATCAAGTCGGGGAAAAGCAGTTCTTC | CASNQVGEKQFF
TRBJ2-6 | 16 | - | TRBD1 | TRBV2 | TGTGCCGGGACCGGGACAGGGGGCCCTGGGGCCAACGTCCTGACTTTC | CAGTGTGGPGANVLTF
TRBJ2-7 | 16 | - | TRBD2 | TRBV11-1 | TGTGCCAGCAGCCCAGACGCGGCGGGGACTACCTACGAGCAGTACTTC | CASSPDAAGTTYEQYF
TRBJ1-6 | 14 | - | TRBD1 | TRBV7-3 | TGTGCCAGCAGCCCTGGACAGGGTAGTTCACCCCTCCACTTT | CASSPGQGSSPLHF
TRBJ1-1 | 14 | - | - | TRBV5-6 | TGTGCCAGCAGCTTCGGGTTCATGAACACTGAAGCTTTCTTT | CASSFGFMNTEAFF
TRBJ2-1 | 16 | - | - | TRBV9 | TGTGCCAGCAGCGTAGCTATGGGTATGGGGGGTAATGAGCAGTTCTTC | CASSVAMGMGGNEQFF
TRBJ1-1 | 12 | - | - | TRBV2 | TGTGCCAGCAGAAACTCGAACACTGAAGCTTTCTTT | CASRNSNTEAFF
TRBJ2-1 | 14 | - | - | TRBV30 | TGTGCCTGTTCAGCGGTTAGCTCCTACAATGAGCAGTTCTTC | CACSAVSSYNEQFF
TRBJ2-3 | 16 | - | - | TRBV27 | TGTGCCAGCAGTCGCTCGGGGGGCCTTCTCACAGATACGCAGTATTTT | CASSRSGGLLTDTQYF
TRBJ1-2 | 13 | - | - | TRBV14 | TGTGCCAGCAGCCAAGATCGGGGGTTTGGCTACACCTTC | CASSQDRGFGYTF
TRBJ1-1 | 16 | - | - | TRBV15 | TGTGCCACCAGCAGAGATTTAGGGTCAGGGCTGAGTGGGGCTTTCTTT | CATSRDLGSGLSGAFF
TRBJ1-2 | 15 | once | TRBD1 | TRBV7-2 | TGTGCCAGCAGCTTAGCCCTACACAGGGGGTATGGCTACACCTTC | CASSLALHRGYGYTF
TRBJ1-5 | 15 | - | TRBD1 | TRBV25-1 | TGTGCCAGCAGTGGTACGGGACAGGGGAATCAGCCCCAGCATTTT | CASSGTGQGNQPQHF
TRBJ1-2 | 15 | - | TRBD1 | TRBV19 | TGTGCCAGTCACCAGGGGGCAGGGGGCAACTATGGCTACACCTTC | CASHQGAGGNYGYTF
TRBJ1-1 | 15 | - | - | TRBV9 | TGTGCCAGCCGGATGGGGGGGATCATGAACACTGAAGCTTTCTTT | CASRMGGIMNTEAFF
TRBJ1-5 | 15 | - | - | TRBV7-9 | TGTGCCAGCAGCTTAACCAGCGATAGCAATCAGCCCCAGCATTTT | CASSLTSDSNQPQHF
TRBJ1-1 | 15 | - | - | TRBV5-1 | TGCGCCAGCAGCCTTCACGGGGGGGAAAGTACTGAAGCTTTCTTT | CASSLHGGESTEAFF
TRBJ1-3 | 11 | - | - | TRBV30 | TGTGCCTGGAGTGTACTTCGCACCATATATTTT | CAWSVLRTIYF
TRBJ2-3 | 19 | - | TRBD2 | TRBV5-8 | TGTGCCAGCAGCTTACTAGCGGGGGGGCTAATGAGCCAAGCTTCAACGCAGTATTTT | CASSLLAGGLMSQASTQYF
TRBJ2-7 | 15 | - | TRBD1 | TRBV9 | TGTGCCAGCAGCTGGGGGACAGGGGGCGCGTACGAGCAGTACTTC | CASSWGTGGAYEQYF
TRBJ1-2 | 13 | - | TRBD1 | TRBV9 | TGTGCCAGCAGCCCGACAGGGACCGAGGGCTACACCTTC | CASSPTGTEGYTF
TRBJ2-5 | 15 | - | - | TRBV27 | TGTGCCAGCAGTTTATCCGGGACATTACAAGAGACCCAGTACTTC | CASSLSGTLQETQYF
TRBJ1-2 | 15 | - | - | TRBV5-4 | TGTGCCAGCAGCTTACAGGGTTCTTTCAACTATGGCTACACCTTC | CASSLQGSFNYGYTF
TRBJ1-1 | 14 | - | TRBD1 | TRBV11-1 | TGTGCCAGCAGCTTAGCCCGGACAGGGGAGAAAGCTTTCTTT | CASSLARTGEKAFF
TRBJ2-5 | 14 | - | - | TRBV4-1 | TGCGCCAGCAGCCAAACTCCGATAGTGGAGACCCAGTACTTC | CASSQTPIVETQYF
TRBJ2-1 | 16 | - | TRBD2 | TRBV18 | TGTGCCAGCTCACCGACTAGCGGTAGCTCCTACAATGAGCAGTTCTTC | CASSPTSGSSYNEQFF
TRBJ2-3 | 18 | - | TRBD2 | TRBV5-8 | TGTGCCAGCAGCCACTTCGGGAGGGAGCTGGGGAGCACAGATACGCAGTATTTT | CASSHFGRELGSTDTQYF
TRBJ1-5 | 14 | many | - | TRBV6-4 | TGTGCCAGCAGCGGGACACCCGATGGACAGCCCCAGCATTTT | CASSGTPDGQPQHF
TRBJ1-5 | 15 | - | - | TRBV5-1 | TGCGCCAGCAGCCCGGAGGGGCAGGGCAATCAGCCCCAGCATTTT | CASSPEGQGNQPQHF
TRBJ1-3 | 16 | - | TRBD1 | TRBV5-4 | TGTGCCAGCAGCCACCGGACAGGGACCTCTGGAAACACCATATATTTT | CASSHRTGTSGNTIYF
TRBJ1-1 | 14 | - | - | TRBV27 | TGTGCCAGCAGTTCGGGGGGGATGAACACTGAAGCTTTCTTT | CASSSGGMNTEAFF
TRBJ1-1 | 12 | once | TRBD1 | TRBV2 | TGTGCCACCGTATCGACAGGGGGCGAAGCTTTCTTT | CATVSTGGEAFF